These 27 T cell receptor beta chains came from one sample sequenced in a study of blood T cell repertoires in COVID-19. Clones were sequenced by immunoSEQ multiplex PCR, and TCRdb holds only the in-frame ones, with some missing. Seen here are just over 250,000 clones, approximately 89% observed once, and the top ten hold 2.3%. Sequencing was performed on peripheral blood. The source of these receptors is a woman aged 45-59 years with acute or convalescent COVID-19.

The CDR3 DNA reads TGTGCCAGCAGTTTGGTGGGTCGACAGGGAGCCAACTATGGCTACACCTTC. This translates into CASSLVGRQGANYGYTF. The chain employs TRBV28 and TRBJ1-2, with 7 bases identical to TRBD1. The germline V gene encodes CDR1 MDHEN and CDR2 SYDVKM. The CDR3 loop spans 17 amino acids. V lost 3 bases to trimming and J lost 2 bases; unmatched junction nucleotides: 12.

The chain carries TRBV5-1 and TRBJ1-6, with a possible D match to TRBD1 (5 bases). Germline CDR1 is SGHRS and CDR2 is YFSETQ. The V end was cut by 1 base, the J end by 10 bases, with 12 bases between. The CDR3 is 14 amino acids. The DNA for the CDR3 is TGCGCCAGCAGCTTGAATCAGGGTGGGTCACCCCTCCACTTT. Protein product: CASSLNQGGSPLHF.

V and J are TRBV5-5 and TRBJ1-2; D uncertain. The ends were cut back, 4 bases at V and 3 bases at J, with 16 bases in the middle. This CDR3 contains 15 residues. Germline CDR1 reads SGHKS; CDR2 reads YYEKEE (reference sequence). CDR3 residues: CASSPEAAPYYGYTF. The CDR3 DNA reads TGTGCCAGCAGCCCAGAGGCAGCTCCCTACTATGGCTACACCTTC.

The chain uses TRBV5-1 and TRBJ2-1, with 12 nucleotides matching TRBD2. Germline V lookup: CDR1 SGHRS, CDR2 YFSETQ. The length of the CDR3 is 16 residues. The V and J ends lost 2 bases and 1 base, in that order; junction bases with no gene match: 1. This CDR3 reads CASSFTSGRSYNEQFF. The CDR3 DNA is TGCGCCAGCAGCTTTACTAGCGGGAGGTCCTACAATGAGCAGTTCTTC.

This clone was observed a few times. This chain uses TRBV6-5 with TRBJ2-7, with TRBD1 identical over 8 bases. CDR1 is MNHEY, CDR2 SVGAGI, per germline. V dropped 6 bases and J dropped 3; count of bases not matched to a gene: 10. The CDR3 sequence is 15 residues long. The CDR3 DNA reads as TGTGCCAGCAGCCACCGACAGGGGTACCTCTACGAGCAGTACTTC. Its translation is CASSHRQGYLYEQYF.

The chain uses TRBV19 and TRBJ1-2, with 7 bases identical to TRBD1. CDR1 and CDR2 (germline): LNHDA, SQIVND (reference sequence). The junction had 8 bases not matched to a gene; V was cut back by 10 bases and J by 3 bases. The length of the CDR3 is 13 residues. The CDR3 loop reads CATGTARDYGYTF. In nucleotides, the CDR3 is TGTGCCACCGGGACAGCAAGGGACTATGGCTACACCTTC. Combining the CDR3 with reference TRBV19 and TRBJ1-2 gives the whole variable domain DGGITQSPKYLFRKEGQNVTLSCEQNLNHDAMYWYRQDPGQGLRLIYYSQIVNDFQKGDIAEGYSVSREKKESFPLTVTSAQKNPTAFYLCATGTARDYGYTFGSGTRLTVV.

V gene TRBV7-2 combines with J gene TRBJ1-5, with a tentative D call TRBD1 (5 bases). There are 13 residues in the CDR3. V was clipped by 3 bases and J by 7 bases, with 10 bases between them. Germline loops: CDR1 SGHTA, CDR2 FQGNSA. CDR3 coding DNA: TGTGCCAGCAGCTTGGGGGAGGGACAGCCCCAGCATTTT. Protein product: CASSLGEGQPQHF.

In this sample, this clone turned up once. This chain links TRBV20-1 with TRBJ2-5; a weak D match, TRBD2 (6 bases). From germline, CDR1 is DFQATT and CDR2 SNEGSKA (reference sequence). The CDR3 has 13 amino acids. The V end lost 3 bases, the J end lost 4 bases, and 12 bases lay between the germline ends. CDR3 DNA sequence: TGCAGTGCTAGTCCGGGGGTCGGAGAGACCCAGTACTTC. This gives the protein CSASPGVGETQYF.

CDR3 sequence: CASSQTGITGELFF. The CDR3 DNA sequence: TGTGCCAGCAGCCAGACAGGGATCACCGGGGAGCTGTTTTTT. This chain joins TRBV7-7 and TRBJ2-2, with 7 bases identical to TRBD1. Germline values: CDR1 SSHAT, CDR2 FNYEAQ (reference sequence). The V gene end was trimmed by 5 bases and the J gene end by 4 bases; junction bases not matched to a gene: 4. The CDR3 is 14 amino acids.

The chain recombines TRBV7-6 with TRBJ1-1, with TRBD1 as a possible D gene (5 bases). The length of the CDR3 is 15 residues. Germline V CDR1 and CDR2: SGHVS, FNYEAQ. V lost 1 base to trimming and J lost 4 bases, with 13 bases between them. This chain's CDR3 is CASSLEQAGSTEAFF. CDR3 in DNA: TGTGCCAGCAGCTTAGAACAGGCGGGGAGCACTGAAGCTTTCTTT.

The chain is built from TRBV6-5 and TRBJ1-3, with 7 bases matching TRBD1. V shed 0 bases, J shed 7 bases, and the junction held 3 bases outside the gene matches. The CDR3 spans 14 residues. From germline, CDR1 is MNHEY and CDR2 SVGAGI. The CDR3 region has the DNA TGTGCCAGCAGTTACTCAACAGGGGTTAACACCATATATTTT. Translating gives CASSYSTGVNTIYF.

The count of this clone is one. CDR3 in DNA: TGTGCCAGCAGTTTACGTACAGGGTTCGAGCAGTACTTC. This sequence encodes CASSLRTGFEQYF. The V gene is TRBV12-3 or TRBV12-4, the J gene TRBJ2-7, with D perhaps matching TRBD1 (6 bases). The CDR3 totals 13 residues. Trimming shortened V by 2 bases and J by 6 bases, and 11 bases separated the two germline ends.

The chain links TRBV28 to TRBJ2-2; maybe TRBD1 (6 bases). This CDR3 is built from 18 residues. Germline-derived CDR1 and CDR2 are MDHEN and SYDVKM. The germline V and J ends were trimmed by 4 bases and 3 bases, with 21 bases remaining between them. The CDR3 region has the DNA TGTGCCAGCAGTTCGTCCGGGACATCCAACTCCGACACCGGGGAGCTGTTTTTT. Protein sequence: CASSSSGTSNSDTGELFF.

The chain employs TRBV7-9 and TRBJ2-7; D call uncertain. CDR1 is SEHNR, CDR2 FQNEAQ, per germline (reference sequence). The CDR3 spans 12 residues. Trimming cost V 5 bases and J 4 bases, with 9 bases left between them. CDR3 protein: CASSPSVYEQYF. DNA for the CDR3: TGTGCCAGCAGCCCCTCAGTTTACGAGCAGTACTTC. The full variable domain, its missing parts supplied by reference TRBV7-9 and TRBJ2-7, is DTGVSQNPRHKITKRGQNVTFRCDPISEHNRLYWYRQTLGQGPEFLTYFQNEAQLEKSRLLSDRFSAERPKGSFSTLEIQRTEQGDSAMYLCASSPSVYEQYFGPGTRLTVT.

The table lists this clone with a few counts. The CDR3 sequence is CASTPGLAGGLNTGELFF. DNA of the CDR3: TGTGCCAGCACACCGGGACTAGCGGGAGGTCTGAACACCGGGGAGCTGTTTTTT. The rearrangement links TRBV3-1 (or the pseudogene TRBV3-2) to TRBJ2-2; 15 bases are shared with TRBD2. The trim removed 7 bases at V and 1 base at J, leaving 7 bases unmatched. The CDR3 length is 18 residues. Germline V gene data show CDR1 as LGHDT and CDR2 as YNNKEL (reference sequence).

V and J are TRBV5-1 and TRBJ2-3; D uncertain. Trimming removed 0 bases at V and 0 bases at J, with 5 bases between. Germline loops: CDR1 SGHRS, CDR2 YFSETQ. The CDR3 is 14 residues long. CDR3 residues: CASSLALSTDTQYF. CDR3 in DNA: TGCGCCAGCAGCTTGGCCCTTAGCACAGATACGCAGTATTTT. Full variable domain (rest looked up from reference TRBV5-1 and TRBJ2-3): KAGVTQTPRYLIKTRGQQVTLSCSPISGHRSVSWYQQTPGQGLQFLFEYFSETQRNKGNFPGRFSGRQFSNSRSEMNVSTLELGDSALYLCASSLALSTDTQYFGPGTRLTVL.

In this sample, this clone turned up once. The chain recombines TRBV3-1 (or the pseudogene TRBV3-2) with TRBJ1-3; possibly TRBD1 for D (6 bases). Germline V gene data show CDR1 as LGHDT and CDR2 as YNNKEL (reference sequence). The CDR3 extends over 17 amino acids. The V and J ends lost 3 bases and 0 bases respectively, with 15 bases between them. CDR3 bases: TGTGCCAGCAGCCATAGACAGGCCACTCTCTCTGGAAACACCATATATTTT. It specifies CASSHRQATLSGNTIYF.

This chain joins TRBV5-6 and TRBJ1-2, with a possible D match to TRBD1 (5 bases). The V end lost 3 bases, the J end lost 0 bases, and 18 bases lay between the germline ends. CDR1 is SGHDT, CDR2 YYEEEE, per germline. The CDR3 is made up of 17 amino acids. The CDR3 DNA reads as TGTGCCAGCAGCTCTTGGACTCCGGGGGTGGCTAACTATGGCTACACCTTC. It encodes CASSSWTPGVANYGYTF.

V and J are TRBV7-9 and TRBJ1-3, with 8 nucleotides matching TRBD1. Losses at the gene ends were 5 bases for V and 4 bases for J; bases not matched to a gene: 4. The CDR3 covers 14 residues. Germline CDR1 reads SEHNR; CDR2 reads FQNEAQ (reference sequence). CDR3 in amino acids: CASSRTGRGNTIYF. DNA of the CDR3: TGTGCCAGCAGCCGGACAGGGAGAGGAAACACCATATATTTT.

The rearrangement uses TRBV30 and TRBJ2-1; D perhaps matches TRBD1 (6 bases). CDR3 length: 17 residues. Trimming took off 1 base at V and 0 bases at J, with 16 bases between the two ends. The germline gives CDR1 GTSNPN, CDR2 SVGIG (reference sequence). The DNA of the CDR3 is TGTGCCTGGAGTGGGGGTGGGGGCAGCGGCTCCTACAATGAGCAGTTCTTC. Protein sequence: CAWSGGGGSGSYNEQFF.

The V call is TRBV6-5, the J call TRBJ2-3, with D unclear. V lost 6 bases to trimming and J lost 0 bases, with 7 bases between them. From germline, CDR1 is MNHEY and CDR2 SVGAGI. The CDR3 is 13 amino acids. Written as DNA, the CDR3 is TGTGCCAGCAGCCTCTACAGCACAGATACGCAGTATTTT. Protein sequence: CASSLYSTDTQYF.

This chain connects TRBV6-2 or TRBV6-3 to TRBJ2-3; 7 nucleotides match TRBD1. Unmatched junction bases numbered 9, after V lost 2 bases and J lost 4 bases. The CDR3 extends over 16 amino acids. The germline gives CDR1 MNHEY, CDR2 SVGEGT. CDR3 nucleotides: TGTGCCAGCAGTTACGACAGGGCCCGGAGGTCAGATACGCAGTATTTT. Its translation is CASSYDRARRSDTQYF.

This chain's CDR3 is CASSPQQGSNTEAFF. The CDR3 bases are TGTGCCAGCTCACCACAACAGGGATCGAACACTGAAGCTTTCTTT. The chain recombines TRBV18 with TRBJ1-1; D might be TRBD1 (6 bases). Looked up from germline, CDR1 is KGHSH and CDR2 is LQKENI. This CDR3 has 15 residues. V lost 1 base and J 1 base, leaving 10 bases between the germline ends.

This chain uses TRBV2 with TRBJ2-3; 9 nucleotides align to TRBD2. Trimming cost V 1 base and J 2 bases; bases outside gene matches: 4. The CDR3 is 16 residues long. In germline, CDR1 is SNHLY, CDR2 FYNNEI. Here the CDR3 reads CASSEVGLAVTDTQYF. CDR3 bases: TGTGCCAGCAGTGAAGTGGGACTAGCCGTCACAGATACGCAGTATTTT.

The chain carries TRBV7-9 and TRBJ2-1; a weak D match, TRBD1 (5 bases). The germline V and J ends were trimmed by 4 bases and 0 bases, with 13 bases remaining between them. In germline, CDR1 is SEHNR, CDR2 FQNEAQ (reference sequence). CDR3 length: 16 residues. CDR3 coding DNA: TGTGCCAGCAGCTCTCAGGGATTCAGCTCCTACAATGAGCAGTTCTTC. Translating gives CASSSQGFSSYNEQFF.

This clone was recorded once. The rearrangement uses TRBV10-3 and TRBJ1-2; 8 nucleotides agree with TRBD1. Germline V CDR1 and CDR2: ENHRY, SYGVKD. With V trimmed by 3 bases and J by 2 bases, 11 bases remained unmatched. The CDR3 runs 17 residues. The CDR3 loop is CAISDSRTGSLNYGYTF. For the CDR3, the DNA is TGTGCCATCAGTGATTCTCGGACAGGGTCCTTAAACTATGGCTACACCTTC.

This clone has a single count. The CDR3, as DNA: TGTGCCAGCAGCCGAGGGAACGTAATCGGAAGCGAAAAACTGTTTTTT. Its protein is CASSRGNVIGSEKLFF. The chain couples TRBV9 to TRBJ1-4; D call uncertain. Looked up from germline, CDR1 is SGDLS and CDR2 is YYNGEE. V was trimmed by 4 bases and J by 8 bases, leaving 21 bases between them. This CDR3 region has 16 residues.